These 2 T cell receptor beta chains originate from one sample sequenced in a study of cytomegalovirus exposure and HLA in healthy donors. The PCR employed 60 Vbeta primers together with 13 Jbeta primers. Method: immunoSEQ multiplex PCR; TCRdb's copy keeps in-frame clones and lacks some. The table includes 150,000 to 200,000 clones, approximately 80% detected once. The sequencing input was PBMCs. The receptors shown here come from a man aged 18 to 30 in good health and CMV-seropositive.

The chain joins TRBV5-1 to TRBJ1-2; 7 bases map to TRBD1. This CDR3 has 15 residues. After removal of 3 bases from V and 5 bases from J, the junction contained 10 bases not matched to a gene. The germline V gene encodes CDR1 SGHRS and CDR2 YFSETQ. The CDR3 DNA reads as TGCGCCAGCAGCTCCGCCGTAGGGGGCTGGTATGGCTACACCTTC. The encoded protein is CASSSAVGGWYGYTF.

V is TRBV29-1 and J is TRBJ1-1; D is unclear. CDR1 SQVTM and CDR2 ANQGSEA come from the germline V gene. Trimming took 6 bases from V and 1 from J, leaving 9 bases between them. This CDR3 contains 12 residues. In nucleotides, the CDR3 is TGCAGCGTCGAGCTTTGGAACACTGAAGCTTTCTTT. This sequence encodes CSVELWNTEAFF. Using reference TRBV29-1 and TRBJ1-1 for the parts outside the CDR3, the full variable domain is SAVISQKPSRDICQRGTSLTIQCQVDSQVTMMFWYRQQPGQSLTLIATANQGSEATYESGFVIDKFPISRPNLTFSTLTVSNMSPEDSSIYLCSVELWNTEAFFGQGTRLTVV.